The next 8 T cell receptor beta chains were all read from a single sample in a study of T-cell memory formation after mild COVID-19. Each CDR3 protein gets one entry after TCRdb re-called the 5' RACE reads with MiXCR. This repertoire shows 270,000 or so distinct CDR3 sequences, around 15% found once; its top ten account for 22%. The sample was PBMCs or a T cell subset sorted from them (not recorded which). All receptors derive from a man aged 18 to 29 who had mild COVID-19 (a few samples of this study predate the infection). Cell type and time point are not known.

This clonotype was seen repeatedly, ten times or more. This chain links TRBV1 with TRBJ2-7; the table's D call of TRBD1 was not tested on the DNA. TRBV1 is an annotated pseudogene. CDR3 length equals 15 residues. The CDR3 bases are TGCACCAGCAGCCAGACAGGGGGTGAAACCTACGAGCAGTACTTC. Encoded protein: CTSSQTGGETYEQYF.

This clonotype was counted only a few times. The chain combines TRBV25-1 with TRBJ2-7; 11 bases fit TRBD2. The CDR3 is made up of 15 amino acids. In germline, CDR1 is MGHDK, CDR2 SYGVNS. V was clipped by 6 bases and J by 6 bases; unmatched bases: 10. CDR3 DNA sequence: TGTGCCAGCAGCCCGCCTGCCGGGACTAGCGGCGAGCAGTACGTC. It translates to CASSPPAGTSGEQYV.

The chain links TRBV28 to TRBJ2-7; 14 bases are shared with TRBD2. The germline V gene has CDR1 MDHEN and CDR2 SYDVKM. The CDR3 is 16 residues long. Losses at the gene ends were 5 bases for V and 3 bases for J; bases not matched to a gene: 6. The CDR3 bases are TGTGCCAGCAGTACCGCCGGACTAGCGGGGGGCTACGAGCAGTACGTC. Protein sequence: CASSTAGLAGGYEQYV.

The V call is TRBV18, the J call TRBJ1-2; D remains ambiguous. Germline CDR1 is KGHSH and CDR2 is LQKENI. V dropped 1 base and J dropped 4 bases, with 13 bases sitting between them. CDR3 length: 15 amino acids. CDR3 bases: TGTGCCAGCTCACCACGACACGCGCTCAGCTATGGCTACACCTTC. This codes for CASSPRHALSYGYTF.

The genes are TRBV5-4 and TRBJ2-2; D gene uncertain. This CDR3 has 18 amino acids. The germline V and J ends were trimmed by 1 base and 0 bases, with 16 bases remaining between them. Germline CDR1 reads SGHNT; CDR2 reads YYREEE (reference sequence). CDR3 DNA sequence: TGTGCCAGCAGCTTGAAAGTGATGGGATTTACGAACACCGGGGAGCTGTTTTTT. Translating gives CASSLKVMGFTNTGELFF.

The V and J genes are TRBV6-5 and TRBJ1-2, with a tentative D call TRBD1 (5 bases). CDR1 and CDR2 from the germline V gene are MNHEY and SVGAGI. The length of the CDR3 is 14 residues. The ends were cut back, 6 bases at V and 4 bases at J, with 15 bases in the middle. DNA of the CDR3: TGTGCCAGCAGCCAGGGCCGCGCTGGCTATGGCTACACCTTC. The encoded protein is CASSQGRAGYGYTF.

The chain combines TRBV20-1 with TRBJ1-3; TRBD1 aligns across 7 bases. V was clipped by 8 bases and J by 2 bases; unmatched bases: 18. The length of the CDR3 is 17 residues. Germline V lookup: CDR1 DFQATT, CDR2 SNEGSKA (reference sequence). CDR3 amino acids: CSPKLDVAGQAGNTIYF. The CDR3 DNA follows: TGCAGTCCAAAGCTAGACGTTGCTGGACAGGCTGGAAACACCATATATTTT.

This clonotype came up a few times. The chain employs TRBV15 and TRBJ2-1; D remains ambiguous. CDR1 and CDR2 (germline): LNHNV, YYDKDF (reference sequence). The length of the CDR3 is 14 residues. V was pared by 0 bases and J by 4 bases, with 7 bases between. Here the CDR3 DNA reads TGTGCCACCAGCAGAGATCCAGGTTACAATGAGCAGTTCTTC. Translating gives CATSRDPGYNEQFF.